The 21 T cell receptor beta chains below were found in one sample sequenced in a study of blood T cell repertoires in COVID-19. Using immunoSEQ multiplex PCR, the repertoire was profiled, and TCRdb retains in-frame clones only, with some absent. In the table there are some 300,000 clones, 65% to 90% of which are singletons. The sample consisted of peripheral blood. The receptor source for this set is a woman aged 70 to 79 with COVID-19, enrolled during active disease.

The CDR3 nucleotides read TGTGCCAGCAGTTTTGGGGGGGGGACTGAAGCTTTCTTT. It encodes CASSFGGGTEAFF. The V gene is TRBV27, the J gene TRBJ1-1; D perhaps matches TRBD1 (5 bases). Trimming stripped 3 bases from V and 5 bases from J, with 10 bases between. CDR1 MNHEY and CDR2 SMNVEV come from the germline V gene (reference sequence). The CDR3 is made up of 13 amino acids.

The chain joins TRBV4-1 to TRBJ2-5; 7 bases are shared with TRBD1. Germline CDR1 and CDR2: MGHRA and YSYEKL. J gave up 2 bases and V 4 bases, and 7 bases lay outside the gene matches. The CDR3 covers 15 residues. The DNA for the CDR3 is TGCGCCAGCAGCCGAAAAACAGGGGAGCAAGAGACCCAGTACTTC. It translates to CASSRKTGEQETQYF.

This chain links TRBV25-1 with TRBJ1-2, with 10 bases identical to TRBD1. Germline V gene data show CDR1 as MGHDK and CDR2 as SYGVNS. J lost 8 bases, V lost 5 bases, and 11 bases had no gene match. The CDR3 is 15 residues long. The CDR3 region is CASSLTWDRGSGYTF. The DNA of the CDR3 is TGTGCCAGCAGTTTAACATGGGACAGGGGATCAGGCTACACCTTC.

The chain uses TRBV24-1 and TRBJ2-2; D remains unclear. Looked up from germline, CDR1 is KGHDR and CDR2 is SFDVKD. CDR3 length equals 16 residues. The germline V and J ends were trimmed by 3 bases and 1 base, with 11 bases remaining between them. The CDR3 region is CATSDPRIKNTGELFF. Written as DNA, the CDR3 is TGTGCCACCAGTGATCCGCGTATTAAGAACACCGGGGAGCTGTTTTTT.

The CDR3 DNA reads TGCGCCAGCAGCCAATACTCCTTGGGACTAGCGGGGGCCTACGAGCAGTACTTC. This codes for CASSQYSLGLAGAYEQYF. The chain carries TRBV4-1 and TRBJ2-7; 14 bases are a match to TRBD2. Unmatched junction bases numbered 8, after V lost 2 bases and J lost 2 bases. Germline CDR1 reads MGHRA; CDR2 reads YSYEKL. The CDR3 runs to 18 residues.

This sequence joins TRBV27 and TRBJ2-2, with 7 positions matching TRBD2. J gave up 6 bases and V 7 bases, and 8 bases lay outside the gene matches. The CDR3 is made up of 14 amino acids. CDR1 is MNHEY and CDR2 is SMNVEV in the germline V gene (reference sequence). CDR3 nucleotide sequence: TGTGCCAGCAAATGGGGGGGGTCGGCCGGGGAGCTGTTTTTT. It translates to CASKWGGSAGELFF.

This rearrangement joins TRBV3-1 (or the pseudogene TRBV3-2) to TRBJ1-3; a weak D match, TRBD1 (5 bases). CDR1 is LGHDT, CDR2 YNNKEL, per germline (reference sequence). Trimming shortened V by 4 bases and J by 0 bases, and 10 bases separated the two germline ends. This CDR3 spans 15 amino acids. The CDR3 loop reads CASSPKTDSGNTIYF. The DNA of the CDR3 is TGTGCCAGCAGCCCGAAGACAGACTCTGGAAACACCATATATTTT.

This CDR3 reads CASSFRGSTYEQYF. The CDR3 nucleotides are TGTGCCAGCAGTTTCCGGGGGAGCACCTACGAGCAGTACTTC. V usage is TRBV27 and J usage is TRBJ2-7, with D possibly matching TRBD2 (6 bases). The germline CDR1 and CDR2 sequences are MNHEY and SMNVEV (reference sequence). This CDR3 is built from 14 residues. V gave up 3 bases and J gave up 2 bases, with 11 bases separating them.

V is TRBV19 and J is TRBJ1-2, with TRBD1 as a possible D gene (5 bases). Germline CDR1 LNHDA, CDR2 SQIVND (reference sequence). Trimming took off 6 bases at V and 8 bases at J, with 16 bases between the two ends. The CDR3 runs 13 residues. The CDR3 sequence is CASSPAGDHGYTF. The CDR3 coding sequence is TGTGCCAGTAGCCCTGCGGGGGATCACGGCTACACCTTC.

The gene calls are TRBV6-2 or TRBV6-3 and TRBJ2-2, with D uncertain. CDR3 length: 14 residues. The V and J ends lost 4 bases and 3 bases respectively, with 9 bases between them. Germline V gene data show CDR1 as MNHEY and CDR2 as SVGEGT. The CDR3 DNA reads as TGTGCCAGCAGTTCCTTATCCTACACCGGGGAGCTGTTTTTT. Translating it yields CASSSLSYTGELFF.

The chain employs TRBV7-5 and TRBJ1-2; TRBD1 reflects the table's D call only, with no check against the DNA. TRBV7-5 is flagged as a pseudogene. The CDR3 contains 15 residues. The CDR3 spells CARSPQQGSPYGYTF. The CDR3 nucleotides are TGTGCCAGAAGCCCCCAACAGGGATCACCCTATGGCTACACCTTC.

This rearrangement joins TRBV2 to TRBJ2-7; possibly TRBD2 for D (7 bases). Trimming left V 3 bases short and J 2 bases short, with 14 bases between. The CDR3 runs 15 residues. In germline, CDR1 is SNHLY, CDR2 FYNNEI. The CDR3 DNA is TGTGCCAGCAGTGAGGGGGGGGCGCTGCCCTACGAGCAGTACTTC. It encodes CASSEGGALPYEQYF.

The sample holds one count of this clone. The chain carries TRBV7-2 and TRBJ2-2; 12 bases are a match to TRBD1. J was trimmed by 7 bases and V by 5 bases; bases with no gene match: 11. The CDR3 contains 17 residues. The germline gives CDR1 SGHTA, CDR2 FQGNSA. The CDR3 DNA follows: TGTGCCAGCAGCACTGCCGGGACAGGGGGCGCAGGCGGGGAGCTGTTTTTT. This sequence encodes CASSTAGTGGAGGELFF.

This clone was counted a single time. J is TRBJ1-1 and V is TRBV18; TRBD1 agrees at 7 bases. From germline, CDR1 is KGHSH and CDR2 LQKENI. The CDR3 extends over 15 amino acids. V lost 3 bases to trimming and J lost 0 bases; unmatched junction nucleotides: 4. CDR3 region: CASSPDRNMNTEAFF. DNA of the CDR3: TGTGCCAGCTCACCGGACAGGAACATGAACACTGAAGCTTTCTTT.

The gene calls are TRBV10-2 and TRBJ2-3; the match to TRBD2 covers 14 bases. Losses at the gene ends were 3 bases for V and 5 bases for J; bases not matched to a gene: 7. CDR3 length equals 17 residues. Germline CDR1 WSHSY, CDR2 SAAADI. In DNA, the CDR3 is TGCGCCAGCAGTGATCGACTAGCGGGGGGGTTTGGAGATACGCAGTATTTT. Translating it yields CASSDRLAGGFGDTQYF.

The CDR3 bases are TGTGCCACCAGCAGAGATCACACCAGCTCCTACAATGAGCAGTTCTTC. Translated, it gives CATSRDHTSSYNEQFF. The chain couples TRBV15 to TRBJ2-1; D not certain. Trimming stripped 0 bases from V and 0 bases from J, with 9 bases between. CDR1 and CDR2 from the germline V gene are LNHNV and YYDKDF (reference sequence). CDR3 length: 16 residues.

This clone came up once. The chain joins TRBV5-1 to TRBJ2-5, with D perhaps TRBD2 (5 bases). Germline CDR1 and CDR2: SGHRS and YFSETQ. Deletions cut 0 bases from V and 4 bases from J, with 16 bases between. The CDR3 contains 16 residues. CDR3 loop: CASSLADSTVLETQYF. The CDR3, as DNA: TGCGCCAGCAGCTTGGCGGACTCTACGGTATTAGAGACCCAGTACTTC.

V is TRBV5-1 and J is TRBJ1-3; no clear D. V dropped 1 base and J dropped 8 bases, with 7 bases sitting between them. The CDR3 length is 12 residues. Germline loops: CDR1 SGHRS, CDR2 YFSETQ. The CDR3 spells CASSLSSDTIYF. For the CDR3, the DNA is TGCGCCAGCAGCTTGAGCTCGGACACCATATATTTT. Together with reference TRBV5-1 and TRBJ1-3, the CDR3 gives the full variable domain: KAGVTQTPRYLIKTRGQQVTLSCSPISGHRSVSWYQQTPGQGLQFLFEYFSETQRNKGNFPGRFSGRQFSNSRSEMNVSTLELGDSALYLCASSLSSDTIYFGEGSWLTVV.

The chain is built from TRBV10-1 and TRBJ2-7, with D perhaps matching TRBD2 (6 bases). CDR1 is WNHNN, CDR2 SYGVQD, per germline (reference sequence). Between the trimmed V and J ends, which lost 8 bases and 5 bases, there was a span of 19 bases. The CDR3 is made up of 14 amino acids. The CDR3 is CASGLAGPQDEQYF. For the CDR3, the DNA is TGCGCCAGCGGGCTCGCGGGACCGCAGGACGAGCAGTACTTC.

The V call is TRBV28, the J call TRBJ1-6; perhaps TRBD1 as D (6 bases). The V end lost 1 base, the J end lost 8 bases, and 12 bases lay between the germline ends. The CDR3 sequence is 15 residues long. Germline V gives CDR1 MDHEN, CDR2 SYDVKM. CDR3 in amino acids: CASSLSAGDYSPLHF. The CDR3 bases are TGTGCCAGCAGTTTATCGGCAGGGGATTATTCACCCCTCCACTTT.

The chain joins TRBV5-1 to TRBJ1-2; D is ambiguous. Germline V lookup: CDR1 SGHRS, CDR2 YFSETQ. The CDR3 runs 12 residues. The V gene lost 5 bases and the J gene lost 4 bases, with 9 bases spanning the gap. This chain's CDR3 is CASSRDSYGYTF. Written as DNA, the CDR3 is TGCGCCAGCAGTCGCGACTCCTATGGCTACACCTTC.